This TCR beta chain was identified during a study of T cell responses to AZD1222 COVID-19 vaccine. Notes on the study in general: The sample set comprised mostly white British donors with more females, and clonal diversity was possibly underestimated.

On this clone itself: Antigen: not known.

Sequenced by immunoSEQ multiplex PCR; TCRdb stores in-frame clones only, minus some. Here the sample spans around 130,000 clones, 93% being singletons. Germline loops: CDR1 SQVTM, CDR2 ANQGSEA. Unmatched junction bases numbered 12, after V lost 7 bases and J lost 2 bases. This CDR3 region has 16 residues. This material consisted of peripheral blood, taken on day 0 of AZD1222 vaccination. The chain is built from TRBV29-1 and TRBJ2-4; 9 positions match TRBD1. The TCR sequence derives from an adult in good health. CDR3 protein: CSAGGGTGLPKNIQYF. The CDR3 DNA reads as TGCAGCGCAGGGGGCGGGACAGGGCTGCCCAAAAACATTCAGTACTTC.